A single T cell receptor beta chain is shown here with its context. Trimming left V 0 bases short and J 0 bases short, with 9 bases between. Germline V gives CDR1 SEHNR, CDR2 FQNEAQ (reference sequence). There are 15 residues in the CDR3. TCRbeta library preparation incorporated unique molecular identifiers. TCRdb ran MiXCR on the PCR reads and lists one entry per CDR3 protein. The table has about 370,000 distinct CDR3 sequences, about a fifth seen once; the top ten hold less than 4.5%. This entry is derived from a study of T-cell reconstitution after alpha-beta-depleted transplantation in children. The receptor comes from a human donor who donated a stem cell graft to a child with acute myeloid leukemia. This chain connects TRBV7-9 to TRBJ2-7; D is perhaps TRBD1 (6 bases). Here the sequenced sample was PBMCs from the stem cell graft donor, taken from the stem cell graft. The CDR3 loop is CASSLASGASYEQYF. The CDR3 DNA sequence: TGTGCCAGCAGCTTAGCCTCAGGGGCCTCCTACGAGCAGTACTTC.